The entry below gives a single T cell receptor (beta chain) sequence along with its context. The sample holds a few counts of this clonotype. Its target antigen remains unknown. The sample holds no much larger clone one base away, and base qualities are not on file. This sample was included in a study of vaccination and CD4 T cells after COVID-19 (dated by TCRdb to between 2021 and 2024). In terms of the full investigation: SARS-CoV-2 positivity had been established in the convalescent patients by nasal swab PCR, and mild disease was recorded in eight to ten of these patients and severe disease in one. Post-COVID blood samples were collected from convalescent patients a median of around 100 days after diagnosis, with a range of roughly 30 to 170 days. In control cultures, a CEFX viral epitope pool was used as positive control, an HIV-1 Nef peptide pool was used as negative control, or no peptide was added. The spike-specific CD4+ TCR repertoire was compared before and after mRNA vaccination in fewer than eleven COVID-19 convalescent patients and a handful of infection-naive healthy vaccine recipients. Post-vaccine blood samples were obtained a median of approximately 74 days after the second vaccine dose, with a range of 14 to 241 days. The cultures were stimulated with overlapping spike peptide pools from SARS-CoV-2 and from the common cold coronaviruses HCoV-NL63, HCoV-OC43 and HCoV-229E. Two doses of either the Pfizer-BioNTech BNT162b2 vaccine (n=8) or the Moderna mRNA-1273 vaccine (n=2) were administered to participants. The convalescent cohort included six males and four females, with two Hispanic individuals, seven Caucasians, two Asians and one multiracial person. The study at large found these results: Relatively few convalescent patients were included in the study, and early timepoints after natural infection were not analyzed. Among the post-vaccine SARS-CoV-2-reactive clones in convalescent patients, a median about 86% showed up only after vaccination, which suggests vaccine-specific priming. An increase in the median number of SARS-CoV-2-reactive clonotypes from 20 to 25 after infection to about 39 after vaccination was observed, but the change was not found to be significant. Of the vaccine-specific clones found in convalescent patients, nearly all (304 of 307) were mono-reactive for SARS-CoV-2 spike instead of being cross-reactive with common cold coronaviruses.

The library came from PCR. At the Johns Hopkins FTIC core, DNA from the cultured CD4+ T cells underwent TCR sequencing with the Oncomine TCR Beta short-read assay. Genomic DNA was extracted from the cultured CD4+ T cells with the QIAamp micro DNA kit. Oncomine TCR Beta libraries from cultured CD4+ T cells were pooled with unique dual indexes and sequenced on an Illumina iSeq 100. In the paper's pipeline: Non-productive sequences were removed, and CDR3s not starting with C, not ending with F or W, or shorter than 7 amino acids were discarded. Antigen-specific clonotypes were identified using the MANAFEST web application through comparison of peptide-stimulated wells with reference and other culture wells. To be called positive, a clone needed an FDR below 0.05, an odds ratio above 5, and a productive frequency above 0.1% in at least two of three replicate wells. Cross-reactive clonotypes were defined as significantly expanded in both SARS-CoV-2 spike wells and at least one common cold coronavirus spike condition. Using R version 3.6.1, CDR3 homology was evaluated through Levenshtein distances (stringdist) along with unrooted phylogenetic trees (ape). The public reads were quality trimmed at Q25 with fastp and then assembled into clones with MiXCR by TCRdb, keeping productive beta chains. When rows share a CDR3 protein, they turn into one entry using the most common DNA and genes. These V and J calls are TCRdb output, not the study's own analysis. This sample is represented by 14,000 or so distinct CDR3 sequences; approximately 24% of them were singletons. The leading ten clones occupy about a sixth of the sample.

The germline V gene provides CDR1 KGHSH and CDR2 LQKENI. Including cysteine and phenylalanine, the CDR3 has 16 amino acids. The CDR3 DNA has 48 bases and is translated from base 1. V loses 3 bases, J loses 0 bases, and the germline ends lie 14 bases apart. The treatment or condition tag for this specimen amounts to: approximately 9-day PBMC culture with coronavirus spike peptide pools or control peptides (ViraFEST assay). The ViraFEST assay was used in the study, in which antigen-specific T cells were expanded with peptide pools and expanded clonotypes were subsequently identified by TCR sequencing. The convalescent patients' positive SARS-CoV-2 PCR tests were from March to December 2020, which was before the Alpha, Beta and Delta variants emerged in the United States. PBMCs were cultured at roughly 1.8 million per well in IMDM supplemented with approximately 5% human AB serum and about 10 IU/ml IL-2, with approximately 10 ug/ml peptide pools added. Half of the culture medium was replaced with fresh IL-2-containing medium on days 3 and 7. Once the cells had been in culture for 9 to 10 days, the EasySep CD4+ T cell isolation kit was used to isolate CD4+ T cells by negative selection. Ficoll-Paque Plus gradient centrifugation was used to isolate PBMCs from whole blood, and the isolated PBMCs were then either used fresh or cryopreserved at -140C. Each culture condition was generally run in triplicate wells.

Sequencing was performed on CD4+ T cells from blood, cultured in vitro, taken after SARS-CoV-2 vaccination. The clonotype comes from a human donor who had recovered from COVID-19. The rearranged chain carries TRBV18 and TRBJ1-1, with the D gene call left open. The bases read TGTGCCAGCTCACCCCTACGGGAACGTATGAACACTGAAGCTTTCTTT. Its protein is CASSPLRERMNTEAFF.